Below, 9 T cell receptor beta chains from the same sample are listed, as sequenced in a study of OX40 agonist ivuxolimab in advanced cancers. Data came from immunoSEQ multiplex PCR; TCRdb stores just in-frame clones and leaves some out. The data show tens of thousands of clones, about 91% seen once. Material: CD4+ or CD8+ T cells sorted from blood, obtained in a trial of the OX40 agonist ivuxolimab. The receptors stem from an adult with an advanced solid tumor such as melanoma, head and neck, liver or kidney cancer.

The rearrangement links TRBV6-6 to TRBJ2-3, with D tentatively TRBD2 (6 bases). CDR3 length: 14 amino acids. The V and J ends lost 11 bases and 4 bases respectively, with 19 bases between them. The germline V gene encodes CDR1 MNHNY and CDR2 SVGAGI (reference sequence). In DNA form, the CDR3 reads TGTGCCGGAATCCAGATGCGCGGGGCAGATACGCAGTATTTT. Translated, it gives CAGIQMRGADTQYF.

The gene calls are TRBV6-6 and TRBJ1-5; D unclear. Between the trimmed V and J ends, which lost 5 bases and 5 bases, there was a span of 10 bases. Per the germline V gene, CDR1 is MNHNY and CDR2 is SVGAGI (reference sequence). This CDR3 is 13 amino acids long. The CDR3 coding sequence is TGTGCCAGCAGTCTGGACGGAGATCAGCCCCAGCATTTT. Protein: CASSLDGDQPQHF.

The V gene is TRBV6-5, the J gene TRBJ1-4; weak D call: TRBD1 (5 bases). Germline CDR1 reads MNHEY; CDR2 reads SVGAGI. The CDR3 length is 14 residues. V lost 2 bases and J lost 6, with 10 bases in between. CDR3 nucleotides: TGTGCCAGCAGTTACGTCGGGGGTGATGAAAAACTGTTTTTT. Translation gives CASSYVGGDEKLFF.

V is TRBV6-6 and J is TRBJ1-4; tentative D call: TRBD1 (6 bases). Germline assignment: CDR1 MNHNY and CDR2 SVGAGI (reference sequence). The CDR3 sequence is 15 residues long. V lost 8 bases to trimming and J lost 0 bases, with 13 bases between them. The CDR3 region is CASCSGDATNEKLFF. For the CDR3, the DNA is TGTGCCAGCTGCTCAGGGGACGCAACTAATGAAAAACTGTTTTTT.

The chain carries TRBV6-5 and TRBJ1-1, with TRBD1 identical over 8 bases. In germline, CDR1 is MNHEY, CDR2 SVGAGI. V lost 7 bases to trimming and J lost 5 bases; unmatched junction nucleotides: 9. The CDR3 is 14 amino acids. DNA of the CDR3: TGTGCCAGCATTTCAGGGGGCAAGGGTACTGAAGCTTTCTTT. It translates to CASISGGKGTEAFF.

The rearrangement links TRBV6-5 to TRBJ2-5, with 9 bases that match TRBD1. The CDR3 extends over 14 amino acids. The J segment lost 5 bases and the V segment lost 5 bases, leaving 6 bases of the junction unmatched. Germline CDR1 reads MNHEY; CDR2 reads SVGAGI. CDR3 nucleotides: TGTGCCAGCAGTGTACAGGGGGCGATGGAGACCCAGTACTTC. Amino acids: CASSVQGAMETQYF.

J is TRBJ1-1 and V is TRBV5-5; no clear D. Per germline, CDR1 SGHKS and CDR2 YYEKEE (reference sequence). The V and J ends lost 1 base and 4 bases respectively, with 8 bases between them. The CDR3 loop spans 13 amino acids. In nucleotides, the CDR3 is TGTGCCAGCAGCTTGTCAACGTCCACTGAAGCTTTCTTT. Translation gives CASSLSTSTEAFF. Based on the CDR3 plus reference TRBV5-5 and TRBJ1-1, the full variable domain is DAGVTQSPTHLIKTRGQQVTLRCSPISGHKSVSWYQQVLGQGPQFIFQYYEKEERGRGNFPDRFSARQFPNYSSELNVNALLLGDSALYLCASSLSTSTEAFFGQGTRLTVV.

This clone was seen more than once but under ten times. Within the sample, other DNA sequences also encode this same CDR3. The genes are TRBV6-5 and TRBJ1-4, with D possibly matching TRBD1 (6 bases). The CDR3 consists of 13 residues. CDR1 is MNHEY and CDR2 is SVGAGI in the germline V gene. The germline V and J ends were trimmed by 6 bases and 7 bases, with 12 bases remaining between them. CDR3 sequence: CASRDRGVEKLFF. CDR3 sequence (DNA): TGTGCCAGCAGGGACAGAGGAGTTGAAAAACTGTTTTTT.

This chain uses TRBV7-2 with TRBJ2-7; D may be TRBD1 or TRBD2 (5 bases each). CDR3 length: 14 residues. V dropped 0 bases and J dropped 6 bases, with 12 bases sitting between them. Germline-derived CDR1 and CDR2 are SGHTA and FQGNSA. CDR3 sequence: CASSLAWDLGEQYF. The CDR3, as DNA: TGTGCCAGCAGCTTAGCGTGGGACCTGGGCGAGCAGTACTTC.